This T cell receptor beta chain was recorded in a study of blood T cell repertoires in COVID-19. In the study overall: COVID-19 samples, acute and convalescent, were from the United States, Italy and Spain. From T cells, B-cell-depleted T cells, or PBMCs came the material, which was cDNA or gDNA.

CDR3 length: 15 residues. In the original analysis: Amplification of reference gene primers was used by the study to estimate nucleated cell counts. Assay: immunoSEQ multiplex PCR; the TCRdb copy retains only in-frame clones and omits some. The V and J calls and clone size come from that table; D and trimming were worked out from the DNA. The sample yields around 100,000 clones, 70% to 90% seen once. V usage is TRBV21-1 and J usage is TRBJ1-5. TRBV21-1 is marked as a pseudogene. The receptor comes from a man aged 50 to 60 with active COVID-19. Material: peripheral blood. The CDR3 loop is CASSKVIRSNQPQHF. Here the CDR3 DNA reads TGTGCCAGCAGCAAAGTCATTAGAAGCAATCAGCCCCAGCATTTT.